In this sample, the clone carrying this T cell receptor beta chain turned up once. The antigen remains undetermined. The record originates from a study of glioma-infiltrating T cells after dendritic cell vaccination. Study as a whole: Three intradermal dendritic cell vaccine injections were given every two weeks. The study, taken as a whole, reports: No direct clonality-survival link was found; a diverse polyclonal response may matter.

Amplification used 60 V beta primers and 13 J beta primers. The data were produced by immunoSEQ multiplex PCR, yet TCRdb's version contains in-frame clones alone and is incomplete. The table includes approximately 100,000 clones, about four fifths detected once. This CDR3 comprises 11 residues. V shed 5 bases and J shed 7 bases, with 11 bases lying between them. Germline V gene sequence: CDR1 SQVTM, CDR2 ANQGSEA. This specimen consisted of blood, obtained before dendritic cell vaccination. The V gene is TRBV29-1, the J gene TRBJ1-2, with D possibly being TRBD1 (5 bases). This receptor was taken from a human donor with glioblastoma. CDR3 sequence (DNA): TGCAGCGTTTTCATGGGGGGTGGCTACACCTTC. Translated, it gives CSVFMGGGYTF.